This T cell receptor (beta chain) was sequenced in a study of T cells in Graves' hyperthyroidism and ophthalmopathy. Study overall: Blood was drawn when the patient was first diagnosed and still untreated. The study's findings and limits: Most thyroid clonotypes expanded above 0.001 appeared in blood too.

Per germline, CDR1 SGHAT and CDR2 FQNNGV. This CDR3 spans 16 amino acids. Trimming took off 2 bases at V and 0 bases at J, with 11 bases between the two ends. Amplification yielded TCR beta CDR3 regions, with RNA transcripts as the source. An initial round of RT-PCR targeting the TCR CDR3 relied on the HTBI primer set. TCRdb re-called the multiplex PCR reads with MiXCR, one entry per CDR3 protein. The top ten clones hold 30% of a sample with more than 250,000 distinct CDR3 sequences, over 12% of them seen once. This clonotype was detected many times. What it recognizes is unknown. Reasons for excluding patients were uncontrolled infection, other autoimmune disease, pregnancy or lactation. On the basis of clinical symptoms, serum thyroxine and TRAb, thyroid ultrasound and orbital computed tomography, diagnoses were made.

Sample: blood. This chain uses TRBV11-2 with TRBJ2-1; a possible D gene is TRBD1 (6 bases). The clonotype comes from a woman in her 50s with Graves' hyperthyroidism that later progressed to Graves' ophthalmopathy. In DNA form, the CDR3 reads TGTGCCAGCAGCTTATTTCAGGGGAGCTCCTACAATGAGCAGTTCTTC. This translates into CASSLFQGSSYNEQFF.